This passage covers 22 T cell receptor beta chains from one sample sequenced in a study of glioma-infiltrating T cells. Using RNA template, CDR3s of TCR alpha and beta were amplified with iRepertoire arm-PCR. TCRdb re-analysed the multiplex PCR reads in MiXCR, keeping a single row per CDR3 protein. The data contain 90,000 to 100,000 distinct CDR3 sequences, about 40% of them singletons. The specimen sequenced was glioma tissue, nonneoplastic brain tissue, or PBMCs (not recorded which). The receptor set was obtained from a human donor with low-grade glioma or glioblastoma, undergoing nonglioma brain surgery, or in good health (not recorded which).

This clonotype appeared many times. The V and J genes are TRBV4-3 and TRBJ2-5; 11 nucleotides line up with TRBD1. The CDR3 has 14 amino acids. Germline V gene sequence: CDR1 LGHNA, CDR2 YSLEER. The V gene end was trimmed by 4 bases and the J gene end by 6 bases; junction bases not matched to a gene: 4. The CDR3 DNA follows: TGCGCCAGCAGCCCGGGACAGGGGGGACAGACCCAGTACTTC. Protein: CASSPGQGGQTQYF.

The chain links TRBV6-4 to TRBJ2-2; 10 nucleotides line up with TRBD2. The CDR3 runs to 14 residues. The ends lost 5 bases at V and 5 bases at J; junction bases unmatched: 2. From germline, CDR1 is MRHNA and CDR2 SNTAGT. CDR3 sequence reads: CASSLTSGTGELFF. In DNA form, the CDR3 reads TGTGCCAGCAGTTTGACTAGCGGGACCGGGGAGCTGTTTTTT.

The sample holds many counts of this clonotype. The J gene is TRBJ2-7, the V gene TRBV3-1; 14 bases line up with TRBD2. In germline, CDR1 is LGHDT, CDR2 YNNKEL (reference sequence). The CDR3 is 18 residues long. The J segment lost 1 base and the V segment lost 4 bases, leaving 9 bases of the junction unmatched. In DNA, the CDR3 is TGTGCCAGCAGCCTGGGACTAGCGGGGGAGTCAGAGTCCTACGAGCAGTACTTC. Translating it yields CASSLGLAGESESYEQYF.

A word on this clonotype: A clone one base away is much larger, so this may be a read error. The rearrangement joins TRBV4-1 to TRBJ2-4; unclear D gene. The germline CDR1 and CDR2 sequences are MGHRA and YSYEKL. This CDR3 contains 18 residues. CDR3 DNA: TGCGCCAGCAGCCAAGATCCCGGAATCGTCTCAGGCAAAAACATTGAGTACTTC. Encoded protein: CASSQDPGIVSGKNIEYF.

The V and J genes are TRBV10-3 and TRBJ2-1; 9 bases are a match to TRBD1. Germline CDR1 ENHRY, CDR2 SYGVKD. J gave up 7 bases and V 10 bases, and 8 bases lay outside the gene matches. CDR3 length equals 13 residues. CDR3: CATNLDRGNEQFF. In nucleotides, the CDR3 is TGTGCCACGAACCTGGACAGGGGAAATGAGCAGTTCTTC.

On this clonotype itself: This may come from a read error, since a much larger clone is one base off. The chain carries TRBV18 and TRBJ2-7; TRBD1 matches 8 bases. The CDR3 has 14 residues. Germline assignment: CDR1 KGHSH and CDR2 LQKENI. The V and J ends lost 5 bases and 4 bases, in that order; junction bases with no gene match: 7. The CDR3 spells CASSSTGVQYEQYF. The CDR3 nucleotides read TGTGCCAGCTCATCGACAGGGGTTCAGTACGAGCAGTACTTC.

With respect to this clonotype: This may be a read error, as it is one base from a much larger clone. The chain couples TRBV19 to TRBJ2-7; D unclear. CDR3 length: 13 residues. Germline CDR1 LNHDA, CDR2 SQIVND (reference sequence). For the CDR3, the DNA is TGTGCCAGTAGTCTCCCCGGCGCCTACGATCAGTACTTC. It translates to CASSLPGAYDQYF.

Many counts were recorded for this clonotype. The gene calls are TRBV10-3 and TRBJ2-3; D could derive from TRBD1 or TRBD2 (7 bases each). The CDR3 has 14 residues. Germline-derived CDR1 and CDR2 are ENHRY and SYGVKD. The V gene lost 8 bases and the J gene lost 4 bases, with 16 bases spanning the gap. DNA for the CDR3: TGTGCCATCCGACAGGGCGGGGGCTCAGATACGCAGTATTTT. This translates into CAIRQGGGSDTQYF.

In its sample, this clonotype was seen many times. The CDR3 reads CASSPGTAWAGYTF. CDR3 DNA sequence: TGTGCCAGCAGCCCCGGGACGGCCTGGGCCGGCTACACCTTC. This sequence joins TRBV6-2 or TRBV6-3 and TRBJ1-2; possible D gene TRBD1, 5 bases. Between the trimmed V and J ends, which lost 6 bases and 8 bases, there was a span of 19 bases. Germline V gene sequence: CDR1 MNHEY, CDR2 SVGEGT. The CDR3 totals 14 residues.

This clonotype appeared many times. This chain joins TRBV24-1 and TRBJ2-3; possible D gene TRBD1, 6 bases. The CDR3 consists of 16 residues. V lost 4 bases and J lost 0, with 13 bases in between. The germline gives CDR1 KGHDR, CDR2 SFDVKD. CDR3 residues: CATSDNRDTSTDTQYF. DNA for the CDR3: TGTGCCACCAGTGACAACAGGGATACTAGCACAGATACGCAGTATTTT.

About this clonotype itself: At one boundary the junction diverges from the germline segment, which might be a read error. This rearrangement joins TRBV3-1 to TRBJ1-6; no reliable D call. This CDR3 contains 13 residues. CDR1 and CDR2 from the germline V gene are LGHDT and YNNKEL (reference sequence). CDR3 nucleotide sequence: TGTGCCAGCAGCCAAGAGGTTCGTTCACCCCTCCGCTTT. This gives the protein CASSQEVRSPLRF.

This clonotype was detected ten times or more. J is TRBJ2-5 and V is TRBV3-1, with D perhaps TRBD1 or TRBD2 (6 bases each). The CDR3 length is 14 residues. Trimming pared 1 base from V and 5 bases from J, leaving 11 bases between. The germline V gene encodes CDR1 LGHDT and CDR2 YNNKEL (reference sequence). CDR3 bases: TGTGCCAGCAGCCAAGTATCGGGGGCCGAGACCCAGTACTTC. Protein product: CASSQVSGAETQYF.

This clonotype was seen repeatedly, ten times or more. The chain couples TRBV15 to TRBJ2-7, with a tentative D call TRBD1 (6 bases). The CDR3 loop spans 15 amino acids. Germline V gene sequence: CDR1 LNHNV, CDR2 YYDKDF (reference sequence). Trimming removed 0 bases at V and 3 bases at J, with 12 bases between. The CDR3 loop reads CATSREQGYCYEQYF. The CDR3 nucleotides are TGTGCCACCAGCAGAGAGCAGGGGTATTGCTACGAGCAGTACTTC. The variable domain in full, completed from reference TRBV15 and TRBJ2-7, reads DAMVIQNPRYQVTQFGKPVTLSCSQTLNHNVMYWYQQKSSQAPKLLFHYYDKDFNNEADTPDNFQSRRPNTSFCFLDIRSPGLGDTAMYLCATSREQGYCYEQYFGPGTRLTVT.

This clonotype was picked up a small number of times. A much larger clone lies a single base off, so this may be a read error. V is TRBV18 and J is TRBJ1-2; 7 positions match TRBD1. The CDR3 extends over 14 amino acids. V shed 3 bases, J shed 7 bases, and the junction held 8 bases outside the gene matches. From germline, CDR1 is KGHSH and CDR2 LQKENI. This CDR3 reads CASSPTQGTGGYTF. The CDR3 nucleotides are TGTGCCAGCTCACCGACACAGGGGACTGGTGGCTACACCTTC.

This clonotype was counted many times. V usage is TRBV28 and J usage is TRBJ1-5; D ambiguous. The CDR3 has 12 amino acids. Trimming took 5 bases from V and 7 from J, leaving 9 bases between them. Looked up from germline, CDR1 is MDHEN and CDR2 is SYDVKM. CDR3 protein: CASSAGFQPQHF. As DNA, the CDR3 is TGTGCCAGCAGTGCGGGTTTCCAGCCCCAGCATTTT. The full variable domain, with the rest looked up from reference TRBV28 and TRBJ1-5, is DVKVTQSSRYLVKRTGEKVFLECVQDMDHENMFWYRQDPGLGLRLIYFSYDVKMKEKGDIPEGYSVSREKKERFSLILESASTNQTSMYLCASSAGFQPQHFGDGTRLSIL.

This chain connects TRBV15 to TRBJ2-5; possibly TRBD1 or TRBD2 for D (5 bases each). CDR3 length equals 16 residues. V lost 4 bases and J lost 9, with 24 bases in between. Germline CDR1 reads LNHNV; CDR2 reads YYDKDF (reference sequence). Here the CDR3 DNA reads TGTGCCACCAGCATGAATTCGCTCGGCATATGGGGGTCCCAGTACTTC. As protein: CATSMNSLGIWGSQYF.

This clonotype was detected a few times. The rearrangement links TRBV5-4 to TRBJ1-2; maybe TRBD1 (6 bases). The CDR3 has 15 residues. Germline V gives CDR1 SGHNT, CDR2 YYREEE (reference sequence). V dropped 0 bases and J dropped 6 bases, with 15 bases sitting between them. CDR3 loop: CASSLDRGALDGYTF. CDR3 sequence (DNA): TGTGCCAGCAGCTTGGATAGGGGGGCCCTGGATGGCTACACCTTC.

This clonotype was recorded at least ten times. This chain joins TRBV4-1 and TRBJ1-5; D gene ambiguous. Germline V gene lookup returns CDR1 MGHRA and CDR2 YSYEKL. V dropped 0 bases and J dropped 0 bases, with 6 bases sitting between them. The CDR3 covers 15 residues. CDR3 sequence: CASSQDRYSNQPQHF. In DNA, the CDR3 is TGCGCCAGCAGCCAAGATAGGTATAGCAATCAGCCCCAGCATTTT.

Many counts were recorded for this clonotype. The chain recombines TRBV7-8 with TRBJ1-2; D possibly corresponds to TRBD1 (6 bases). The germline V gene encodes CDR1 SGHVS and CDR2 FQNEAQ. Trimming shortened V by 2 bases and J by 0 bases, and 7 bases separated the two germline ends. CDR3 length: 14 amino acids. CDR3 coding DNA: TGTGCCAGCAGCTTAAACAGGGCTAACTATGGCTACACCTTC. This sequence encodes CASSLNRANYGYTF.

Written as DNA, the CDR3 is TGTGCCAGCAGCCCCTCCTTAGGGTGGGCTACAGATACGCAGTATTTT. It translates to CASSPSLGWATDTQYF. This sequence joins TRBV5-8 and TRBJ2-3, with unresolved D. The germline V gene has CDR1 SGHTS and CDR2 YDEGEE. The V gene lost 4 bases and the J gene lost 3 bases, with 18 bases spanning the gap. The CDR3 is made up of 16 amino acids.

This chain joins TRBV7-2 and TRBJ2-7; 9 bases fit TRBD1. Germline lookup yields CDR1 SGHTA and CDR2 FQGNSA. The CDR3 consists of 14 residues. V was clipped by 7 bases and J by 2 bases; unmatched bases: 6. The CDR3 loop reads CASTTYRGPYEQYF. For the CDR3, the DNA is TGTGCCAGCACTACTTACAGGGGGCCCTACGAGCAGTACTTC.

This clonotype was detected only a few times. This clone may be a read error of a much larger clone one base away. The gene calls are TRBV2 and TRBJ2-3; TRBD1 is a possible D gene (5 bases). CDR1 is SNHLY and CDR2 is FYNNEI in the germline V gene. V dropped 4 bases and J dropped 2 bases, with 10 bases sitting between them. The CDR3 totals 14 residues. CDR3 region: CASSVQVPTDTQYF. The DNA of the CDR3 is TGTGCCAGCAGTGTACAGGTGCCCACAGATACGCAGTATTTT.